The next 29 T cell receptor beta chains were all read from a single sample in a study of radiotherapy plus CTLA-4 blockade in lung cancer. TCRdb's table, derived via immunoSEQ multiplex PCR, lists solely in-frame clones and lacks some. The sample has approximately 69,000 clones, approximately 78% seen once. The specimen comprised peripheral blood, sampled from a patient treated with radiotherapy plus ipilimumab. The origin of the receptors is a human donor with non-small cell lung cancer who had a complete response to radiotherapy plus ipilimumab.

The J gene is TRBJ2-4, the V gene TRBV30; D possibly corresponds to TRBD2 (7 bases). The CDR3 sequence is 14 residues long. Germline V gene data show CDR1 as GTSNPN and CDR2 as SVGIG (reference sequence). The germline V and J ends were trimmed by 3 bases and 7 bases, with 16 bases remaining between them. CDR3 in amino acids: CAWRPTGRGNIQYF. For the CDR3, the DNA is TGTGCCTGGAGACCTACAGGGCGGGGGAACATTCAGTACTTC.

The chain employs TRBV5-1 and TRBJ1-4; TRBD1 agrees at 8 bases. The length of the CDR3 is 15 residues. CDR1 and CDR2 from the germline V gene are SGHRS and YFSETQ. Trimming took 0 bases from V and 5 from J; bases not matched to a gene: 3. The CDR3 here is CASSLEGQVNEKLFF. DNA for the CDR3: TGCGCCAGCAGCTTGGAGGGACAGGTGAATGAAAAACTGTTTTTT.

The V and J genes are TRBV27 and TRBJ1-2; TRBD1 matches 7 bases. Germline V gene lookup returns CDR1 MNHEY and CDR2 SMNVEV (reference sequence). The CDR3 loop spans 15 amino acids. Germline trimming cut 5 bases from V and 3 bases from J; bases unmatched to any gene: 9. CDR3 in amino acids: CASSPLGQLDYGYTF. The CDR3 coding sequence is TGTGCCAGCAGTCCTTTGGGACAGCTAGACTATGGCTACACCTTC.

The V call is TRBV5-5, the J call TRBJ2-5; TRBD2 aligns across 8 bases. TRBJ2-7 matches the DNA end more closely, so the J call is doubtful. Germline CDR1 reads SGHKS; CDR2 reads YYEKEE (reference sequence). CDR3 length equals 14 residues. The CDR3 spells CASSLGGGLYEQYF. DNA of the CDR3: TGTGCCAGCAGCTTAGGCGGGGGGCTATACGAGCAGTACTTC.

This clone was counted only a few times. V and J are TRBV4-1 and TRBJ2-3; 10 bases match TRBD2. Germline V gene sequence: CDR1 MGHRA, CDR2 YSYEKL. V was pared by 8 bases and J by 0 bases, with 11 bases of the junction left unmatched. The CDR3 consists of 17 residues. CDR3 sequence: CASGRVGTSESTDTQYF. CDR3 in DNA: TGCGCCAGCGGACGAGTCGGGACTAGCGAAAGCACAGATACGCAGTATTTT.

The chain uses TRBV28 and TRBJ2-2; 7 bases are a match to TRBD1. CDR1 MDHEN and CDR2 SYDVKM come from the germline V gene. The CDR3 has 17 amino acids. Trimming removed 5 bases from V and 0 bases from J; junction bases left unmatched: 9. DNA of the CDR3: TGTGCCAGCAGTAATCCTGACAGGGTTTCGAACACCGGGGAGCTGTTTTTT. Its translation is CASSNPDRVSNTGELFF. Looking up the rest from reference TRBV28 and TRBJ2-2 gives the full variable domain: DVKVTQSSRYLVKRTGEKVFLECVQDMDHENMFWYRQDPGLGLRLIYFSYDVKMKEKGDIPEGYSVSREKKERFSLILESASTNQTSMYLCASSNPDRVSNTGELFFGEGSRLTVL.

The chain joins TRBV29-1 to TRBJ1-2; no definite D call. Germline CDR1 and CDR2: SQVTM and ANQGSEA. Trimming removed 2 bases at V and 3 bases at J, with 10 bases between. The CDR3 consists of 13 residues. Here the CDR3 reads CSVEFFGDYGYTF. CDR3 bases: TGCAGCGTTGAATTCTTTGGCGACTATGGCTACACCTTC.

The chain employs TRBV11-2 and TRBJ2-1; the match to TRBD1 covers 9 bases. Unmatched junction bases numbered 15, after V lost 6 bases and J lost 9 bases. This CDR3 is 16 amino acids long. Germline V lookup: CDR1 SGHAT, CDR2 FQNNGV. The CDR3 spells CASRQAGTGNGGEQFF. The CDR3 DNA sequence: TGTGCCAGCAGACAAGCCGGGACAGGGAATGGGGGTGAGCAGTTCTTC.

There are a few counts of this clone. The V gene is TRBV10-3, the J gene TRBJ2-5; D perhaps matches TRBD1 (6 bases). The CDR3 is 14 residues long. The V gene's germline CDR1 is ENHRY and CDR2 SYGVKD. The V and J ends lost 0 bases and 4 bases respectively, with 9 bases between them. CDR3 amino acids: CAISESTGTETQYF. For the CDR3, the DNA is TGTGCCATCAGTGAGTCTACAGGGACAGAGACCCAGTACTTC.

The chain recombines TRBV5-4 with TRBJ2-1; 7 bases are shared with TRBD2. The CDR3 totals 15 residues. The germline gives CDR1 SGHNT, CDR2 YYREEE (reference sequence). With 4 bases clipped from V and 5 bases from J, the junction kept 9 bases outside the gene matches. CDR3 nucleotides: TGTGCCAGCAGCCCGGGGAGCGGGGTAAACAATGAGCAGTTCTTC. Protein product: CASSPGSGVNNEQFF. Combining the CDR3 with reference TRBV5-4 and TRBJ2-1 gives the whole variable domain ETGVTQSPTHLIKTRGQQVTLRCSSQSGHNTVSWYQQALGQGPQFIFQYYREEENGRGNFPPRFSGLQFPNYSSELNVNALELDDSALYLCASSPGSGVNNEQFFGPGTRLTVL.

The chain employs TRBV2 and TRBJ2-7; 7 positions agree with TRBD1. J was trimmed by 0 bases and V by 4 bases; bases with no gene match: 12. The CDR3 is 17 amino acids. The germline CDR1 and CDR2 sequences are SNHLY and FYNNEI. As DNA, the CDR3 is TGTGCCAGCAGTGTTTCAGGTAGCTGGGACAGCTCCTACGAGCAGTACTTC. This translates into CASSVSGSWDSSYEQYF.

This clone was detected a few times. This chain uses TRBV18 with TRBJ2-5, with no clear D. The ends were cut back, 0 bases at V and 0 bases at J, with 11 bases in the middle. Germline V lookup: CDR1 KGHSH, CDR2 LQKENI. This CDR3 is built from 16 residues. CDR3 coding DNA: TGTGCCAGCTCACCACCAAATAACCCGTACCAAGAGACCCAGTACTTC. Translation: CASSPPNNPYQETQYF. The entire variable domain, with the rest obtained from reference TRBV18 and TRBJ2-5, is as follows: NAGVMQNPRHLVRRRGQEARLRCSPMKGHSHVYWYRQLPEEGLKFMVYLQKENIIDESGMPKERFSAEFPKEGPSILRIQQVVRGDSAAYFCASSPPNNPYQETQYFGPGTRLLVL.

CDR3 nucleotides: TGTGCCATCAGTGAGTCGCTCGGGACAGGGCCCCACTTT. Translating gives CAISESLGTGPHF. The chain joins TRBV10-3 to TRBJ1-6; 9 bases agree with TRBD1. The V gene end was trimmed by 0 bases and the J gene end by 18 bases; junction bases not matched to a gene: 6. CDR1 and CDR2 (germline): ENHRY, SYGVKD. CDR3 length equals 13 residues.

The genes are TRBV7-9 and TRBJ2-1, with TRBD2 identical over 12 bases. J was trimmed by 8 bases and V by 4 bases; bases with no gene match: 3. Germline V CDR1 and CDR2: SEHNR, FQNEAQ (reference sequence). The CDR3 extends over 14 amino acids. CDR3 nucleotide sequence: TGTGCCAGCAGCTGGACTAGCGGGGCACATGAGCAGTTCTTC. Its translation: CASSWTSGAHEQFF.

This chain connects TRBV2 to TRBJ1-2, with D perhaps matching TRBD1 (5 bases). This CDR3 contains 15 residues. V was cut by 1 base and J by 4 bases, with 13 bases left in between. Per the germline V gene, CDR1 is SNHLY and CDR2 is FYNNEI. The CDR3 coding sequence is TGTGCCAGCAGTGAAGAGTGGGGCGCAGGCTATGGCTACACCTTC. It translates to CASSEEWGAGYGYTF.

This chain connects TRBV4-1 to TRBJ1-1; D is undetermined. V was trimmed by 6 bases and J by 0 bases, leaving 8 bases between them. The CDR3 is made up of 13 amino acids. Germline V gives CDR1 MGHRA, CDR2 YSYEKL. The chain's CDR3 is CASRLEVNTEAFF. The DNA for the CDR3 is TGCGCCAGCAGACTAGAGGTGAACACTGAAGCTTTCTTT.

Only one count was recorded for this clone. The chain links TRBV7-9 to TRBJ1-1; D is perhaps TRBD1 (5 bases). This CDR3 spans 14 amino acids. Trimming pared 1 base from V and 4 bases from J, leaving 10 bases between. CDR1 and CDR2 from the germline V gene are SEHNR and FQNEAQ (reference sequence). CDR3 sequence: CASSLDGGITEAFF. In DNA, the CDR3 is TGTGCCAGCAGCTTAGACGGGGGGATCACTGAAGCTTTCTTT.

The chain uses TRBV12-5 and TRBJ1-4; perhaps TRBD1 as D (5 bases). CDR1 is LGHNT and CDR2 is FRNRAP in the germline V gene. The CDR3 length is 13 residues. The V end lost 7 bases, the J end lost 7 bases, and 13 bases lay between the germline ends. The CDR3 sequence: CASAGRVGEKLFF. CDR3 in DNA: TGTGCTAGTGCTGGCAGGGTGGGTGAAAAACTGTTTTTT.

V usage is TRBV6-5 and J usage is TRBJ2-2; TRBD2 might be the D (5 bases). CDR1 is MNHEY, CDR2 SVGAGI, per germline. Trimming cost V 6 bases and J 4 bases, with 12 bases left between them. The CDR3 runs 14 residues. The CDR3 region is CASSSNEGTGELFF. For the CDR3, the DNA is TGTGCCAGCAGCAGTAACGAGGGCACCGGGGAGCTGTTTTTT.

The CDR3 region has the DNA TGTGCCAGCAGACTGGGTCCGGAACCTTTCTTT. Protein sequence: CASRLGPEPFF. The genes are TRBV2 and TRBJ1-1; D is uncertain. This CDR3 has 11 residues. Trimming shortened V by 6 bases and J by 12 bases, and 14 bases separated the two germline ends. Germline lookup yields CDR1 SNHLY and CDR2 FYNNEI.

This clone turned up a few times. In DNA form, the CDR3 reads TGTGCCTGGAGTTGGGGACATCAGCCCCAGCATTTT. It encodes CAWSWGHQPQHF. This chain joins TRBV30 and TRBJ1-5; D is perhaps TRBD1 (5 bases). The CDR3 is 12 residues long. V was pared by 2 bases and J by 5 bases, with 7 bases between. CDR1 and CDR2 from the germline V gene are GTSNPN and SVGIG (reference sequence). Complete variable domain (other parts from reference TRBV30 and TRBJ1-5): SQTIHQWPATLVQPVGSPLSLECTVEGTSNPNLYWYRQAAGRGLQLLFYSVGIGQISSEVPQNLSASRPQDRQFILSSKKLLLSDSGFYLCAWSWGHQPQHFGDGTRLSIL.

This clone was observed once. CDR3: CAWSGWSGHGAFF. CDR3 nucleotides: TGTGCCTGGAGTGGTTGGTCGGGACATGGAGCTTTCTTT. The chain carries TRBV30 and TRBJ1-1; D possibly corresponds to TRBD1 (6 bases). The CDR3 is 13 residues long. Trimming left V 1 base short and J 10 bases short, with 16 bases between. CDR1 GTSNPN and CDR2 SVGIG come from the germline V gene (reference sequence).

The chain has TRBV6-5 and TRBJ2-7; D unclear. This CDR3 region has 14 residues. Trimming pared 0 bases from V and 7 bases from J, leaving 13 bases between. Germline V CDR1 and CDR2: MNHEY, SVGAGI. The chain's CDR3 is CASSYSTISPEQYF. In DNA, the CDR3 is TGTGCCAGCAGTTACTCTACGATATCTCCAGAGCAGTACTTC.

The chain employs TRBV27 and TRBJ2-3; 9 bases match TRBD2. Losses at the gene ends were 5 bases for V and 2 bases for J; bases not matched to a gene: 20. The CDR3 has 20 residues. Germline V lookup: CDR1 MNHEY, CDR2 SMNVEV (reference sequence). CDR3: CASSPTGEESLAGFTDTQYF. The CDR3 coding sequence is TGTGCCAGCAGTCCCACAGGGGAGGAATCCCTAGCGGGATTCACAGATACGCAGTATTTT.

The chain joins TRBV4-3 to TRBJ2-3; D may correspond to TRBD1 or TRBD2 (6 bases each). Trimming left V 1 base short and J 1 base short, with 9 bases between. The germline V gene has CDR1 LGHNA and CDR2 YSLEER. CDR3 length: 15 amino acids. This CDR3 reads CASSQAGGRTDTQYF. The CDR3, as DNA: TGCGCCAGCAGCCAAGCTGGGGGGCGCACAGATACGCAGTATTTT.

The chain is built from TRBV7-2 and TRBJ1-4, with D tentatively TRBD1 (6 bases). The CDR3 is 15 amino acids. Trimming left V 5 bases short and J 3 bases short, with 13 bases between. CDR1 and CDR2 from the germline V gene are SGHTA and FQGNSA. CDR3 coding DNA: TGTGCCAGCAGCCAGCAAACAGGGCCTAATGAAAAACTGTTTTTT. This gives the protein CASSQQTGPNEKLFF.

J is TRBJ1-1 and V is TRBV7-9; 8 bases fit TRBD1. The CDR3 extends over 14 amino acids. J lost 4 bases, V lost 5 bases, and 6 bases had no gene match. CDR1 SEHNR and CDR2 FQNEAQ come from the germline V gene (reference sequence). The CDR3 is CASSPDRVGTEAFF. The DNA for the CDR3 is TGTGCCAGCAGCCCGGACAGGGTGGGCACTGAAGCTTTCTTT.

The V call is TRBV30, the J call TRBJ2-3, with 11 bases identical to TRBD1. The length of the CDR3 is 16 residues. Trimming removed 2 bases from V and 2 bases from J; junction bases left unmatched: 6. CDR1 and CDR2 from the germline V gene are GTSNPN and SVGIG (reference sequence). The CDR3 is CAWSFRTGGFTDTQYF. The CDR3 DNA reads TGTGCCTGGAGTTTTCGGACAGGGGGCTTCACAGATACGCAGTATTTT.

The CDR3 reads CASSLEGGLAGLNTDTQYF. The CDR3 DNA follows: TGTGCCAGCAGCTTAGAGGGGGGACTAGCGGGTTTAAACACAGATACGCAGTATTTT. The rearrangement links TRBV7-2 to TRBJ2-3, with TRBD2 identical over 12 bases. Germline lookup yields CDR1 SGHTA and CDR2 FQGNSA. J was trimmed by 2 bases and V by 1 base; bases with no gene match: 10. CDR3 length: 19 residues.